This T cell receptor (beta chain) was sequenced during a study of shared clonotypes between healthy human individuals. Study background: Each donor had three CD4 naive, three CD4 memory, two CD8 naive and one CD8 memory plate. Study-wide points: Unshared clonotypes carried lower generation probabilities than those common to all four donors.

The repertoire was sequenced with immunoSEQ multiplex PCR; TCRdb's copy has only in-frame clones and lacks some. The table lists some 2,500,000 clones, over 85% of them singletons. The length of the CDR3 is 15 residues. Germline assignment: CDR1 SEHNR and CDR2 FQNEAQ (reference sequence). V trimming: 5 bases; J trimming: 3 bases; junction bases outside the gene matches: 4. Comments on this clone: Its cognate antigen is unknown.

This TCR came from a man younger than 35 in good health. Some clones in this sample may be carry-over from other donors' samples. Sequenced: naive CD4+ T cells from PBMCs. Subset: CD45RA+ positively selected. The chain recombines TRBV7-9 with TRBJ2-1, with 10 bases lining up with TRBD1. CDR3 sequence (DNA): TGTGCCAGCAGCCTCCGGGACAGGGGCTACAATGAGCAGTTCTTC. It codes for CASSLRDRGYNEQFF.